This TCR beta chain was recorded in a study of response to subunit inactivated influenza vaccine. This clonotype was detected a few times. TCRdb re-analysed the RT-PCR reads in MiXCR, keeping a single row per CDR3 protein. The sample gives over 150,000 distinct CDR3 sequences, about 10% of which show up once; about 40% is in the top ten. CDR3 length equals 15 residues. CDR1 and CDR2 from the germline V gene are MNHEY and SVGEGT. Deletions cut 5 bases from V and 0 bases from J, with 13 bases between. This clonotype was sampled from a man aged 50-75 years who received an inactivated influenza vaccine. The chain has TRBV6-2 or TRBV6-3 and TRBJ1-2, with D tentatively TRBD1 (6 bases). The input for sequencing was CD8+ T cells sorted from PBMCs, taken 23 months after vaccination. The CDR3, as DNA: TGTGCCAGCAGTCTAACAGGGTACACTAACTATGGCTACACCTTC. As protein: CASSLTGYTNYGYTF.